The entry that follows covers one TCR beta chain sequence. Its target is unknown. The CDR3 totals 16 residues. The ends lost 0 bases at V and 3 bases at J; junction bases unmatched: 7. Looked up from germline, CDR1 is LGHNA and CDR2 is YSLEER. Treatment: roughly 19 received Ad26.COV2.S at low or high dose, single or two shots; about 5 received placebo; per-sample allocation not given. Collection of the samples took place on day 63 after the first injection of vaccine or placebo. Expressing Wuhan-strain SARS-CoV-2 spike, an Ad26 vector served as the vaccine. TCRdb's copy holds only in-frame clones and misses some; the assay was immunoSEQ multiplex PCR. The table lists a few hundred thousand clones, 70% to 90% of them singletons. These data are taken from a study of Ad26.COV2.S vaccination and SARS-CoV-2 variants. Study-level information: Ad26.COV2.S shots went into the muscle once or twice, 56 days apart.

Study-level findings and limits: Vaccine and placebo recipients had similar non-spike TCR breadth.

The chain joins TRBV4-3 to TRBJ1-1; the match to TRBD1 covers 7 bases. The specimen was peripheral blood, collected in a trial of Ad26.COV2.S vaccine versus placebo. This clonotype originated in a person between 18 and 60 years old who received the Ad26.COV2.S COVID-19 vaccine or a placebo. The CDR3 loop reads CASSQDFDRVDTEAFF. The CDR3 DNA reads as TGCGCCAGCAGCCAAGATTTCGACAGGGTCGACACTGAAGCTTTCTTT.